This T cell receptor (beta chain) was obtained from a study of cytomegalovirus exposure and HLA in healthy donors. Notes on the study in general: Earlier analysis yielded a pattern in which most TCR beta V segments were productive about 90% or about 30% of the time.

It was with 60 Vbeta and 13 Jbeta primers that the PCR ran. Profiled with immunoSEQ multiplex PCR; TCRdb holds only in-frame clones, not every one. The repertoire table contains over 100,000 clones. Details on this clone: Its target is unknown.

The V gene end was trimmed by 2 bases and the J gene end by 5 bases; junction bases not matched to a gene: 7. The CDR3 is made up of 16 amino acids. Germline loops: CDR1 SEHNR, CDR2 FQNEAQ (reference sequence). The V gene is TRBV7-9, the J gene TRBJ2-1; TRBD2 matches at 9 bases. Sequencing was done on a sample of PBMCs. This receptor was taken from a woman aged 40 to 50 in good health and CMV-seropositive. The CDR3 protein is CASSLKSVAGDNEQFF. As DNA, the CDR3 is TGTGCCAGCAGCTTAAAGTCCGTAGCGGGGGACAATGAGCAGTTCTTC.